The 10 T cell receptor beta chains reported below all come from one sample, sequenced in a study of blood T cells in healthy people across ages. Primers used in a second PCR of roughly 6 to 11 cycles were a sample-barcoded 5' primer and a J-beta primer mix. Via MiXCR, TCRdb re-called the 5' RACE reads, giving one row per CDR3 protein. The data show almost 800,000 distinct CDR3 sequences, 58% seen once. The sample was blood. Receptors originate from a man younger than 45 in good health.

This clonotype has only a few counts. The chain uses TRBV10-3 and TRBJ1-2; 9 nucleotides align to TRBD1. Germline values: CDR1 ENHRY, CDR2 SYGVKD. This CDR3 is built from 17 residues. Trimming took 6 bases from V and 3 from J; bases not matched to a gene: 14. In DNA form, the CDR3 reads TGTGCCATCAGGCCCCACGGGACAGGGCATTTGGACTATGGCTACACCTTC. Translating it yields CAIRPHGTGHLDYGYTF.

This clonotype was found a few times. V gene TRBV6-2 or TRBV6-3 combines with J gene TRBJ2-7; 10 bases line up with TRBD2. Germline values: CDR1 MNHEY, CDR2 SVGEGT. The CDR3 is made up of 15 amino acids. V dropped 7 bases and J dropped 3; count of bases not matched to a gene: 9. Here the CDR3 reads CASTDSGTSVYEQYF. CDR3 in DNA: TGTGCCAGCACCGACTCCGGGACTAGCGTCTACGAGCAGTACTTC.

In its sample, this clonotype was seen once. V is TRBV3-1 and J is TRBJ2-3; D is possibly TRBD1 or TRBD2 (5 bases each). Trimming stripped 4 bases from V and 9 bases from J, with 11 bases between. From germline, CDR1 is LGHDT and CDR2 YNNKEL (reference sequence). The CDR3 consists of 12 residues. The CDR3 DNA reads TGTGCCAGCAGCCCTTTGTGGGGGACGCAGTATTTT. Protein: CASSPLWGTQYF.

This clonotype occurred once. The V and J genes are TRBV5-1 and TRBJ2-1; 9 bases align to TRBD2. This CDR3 has 13 residues. Per the germline V gene, CDR1 is SGHRS and CDR2 is YFSETQ. V shed 5 bases and J 9 bases; nucleotides not matched to a gene: 6. As DNA, the CDR3 is TGCGCCAGCAGAAGCGGGGGGTTGGGTGAGCAGTTCTTC. It translates to CASRSGGLGEQFF.

The V and J genes are TRBV5-1 and TRBJ2-7, with D hard to call. The CDR3 runs to 14 residues. Between the trimmed V and J ends, which lost 0 bases and 5 bases, there was a span of 12 bases. The germline V gene encodes CDR1 SGHRS and CDR2 YFSETQ. The CDR3 DNA follows: TGCGCCAGCAGCTTGGTCGTTTCCCCCCACGAGCAGTACTTC. Residues: CASSLVVSPHEQYF.

The gene calls are TRBV20-1 and TRBJ2-3; TRBD1 or TRBD2 may be the D gene (5 bases each). CDR1 is DFQATT and CDR2 is SNEGSKA in the germline V gene (reference sequence). Trimming took off 2 bases at V and 2 bases at J, with 8 bases between the two ends. The CDR3 covers 13 residues. The CDR3 is CSARRDDTDTQYF. In DNA form, the CDR3 reads TGCAGTGCTAGAAGGGACGACACAGATACGCAGTATTTT.

In its sample, this clonotype was seen once. V and J are TRBV15 and TRBJ1-2, with 8 positions matching TRBD1. V dropped 3 bases and J dropped 4; count of bases not matched to a gene: 1. Germline lookup yields CDR1 LNHNV and CDR2 YYDKDF (reference sequence). The CDR3 sequence is 13 residues long. The CDR3 DNA sequence: TGTGCCACCAGCAGGACAGGGGTCTATGGCTACACCTTC. This translates into CATSRTGVYGYTF.

The CDR3 sequence is CASSTRTSRSSYNEQFF. CDR3 in DNA: TGTGCCAGCAGTACCCGGACTAGCCGGAGCTCCTACAATGAGCAGTTCTTC. The chain combines TRBV6-2 or TRBV6-3 with TRBJ2-1; 8 bases are shared with TRBD2. Germline trimming cut 5 bases from V and 0 bases from J; bases unmatched to any gene: 9. Germline values: CDR1 MNHEY, CDR2 SVGEGT. The CDR3 spans 17 residues.

The J gene is TRBJ2-5, the V gene TRBV29-1; maybe TRBD2 (6 bases). Trimming took 6 bases from V and 3 from J, leaving 11 bases between them. The CDR3 contains 12 residues. CDR1 and CDR2 (germline): SQVTM, ANQGSEA. The CDR3 DNA follows: TGCAGCGTGGAGGGGTTTAAAGAGACCCAGTACTTC. Translating gives CSVEGFKETQYF.

This clonotype has a handful of counts. The chain combines TRBV10-3 with TRBJ2-7; 7 nucleotides align to TRBD1. V shed 6 bases and J 4 bases; nucleotides not matched to a gene: 15. Germline V CDR1 and CDR2: ENHRY, SYGVKD. The CDR3 totals 16 residues. CDR3 protein: CAIRPGQPRMPYEQYF. The CDR3 region has the DNA TGTGCCATCAGGCCGGGACAGCCCCGTATGCCTTACGAGCAGTACTTC.